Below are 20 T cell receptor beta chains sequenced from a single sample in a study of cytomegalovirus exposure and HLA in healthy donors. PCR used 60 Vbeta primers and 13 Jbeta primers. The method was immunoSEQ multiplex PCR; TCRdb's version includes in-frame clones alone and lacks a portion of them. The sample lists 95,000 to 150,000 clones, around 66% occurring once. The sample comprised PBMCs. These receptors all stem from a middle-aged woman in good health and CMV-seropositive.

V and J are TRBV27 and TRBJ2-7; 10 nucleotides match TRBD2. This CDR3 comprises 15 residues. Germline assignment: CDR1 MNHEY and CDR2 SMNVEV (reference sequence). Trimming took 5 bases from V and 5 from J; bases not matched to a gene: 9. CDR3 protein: CASSVTGTSVNEQYF. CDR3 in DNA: TGTGCCAGCAGTGTAACCGGGACTAGCGTAAACGAGCAGTACTTC.

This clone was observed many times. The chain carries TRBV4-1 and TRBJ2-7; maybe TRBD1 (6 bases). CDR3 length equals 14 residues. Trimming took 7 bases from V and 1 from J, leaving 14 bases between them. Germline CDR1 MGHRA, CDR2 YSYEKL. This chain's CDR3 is CASKFSDRSYEQYF. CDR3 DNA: TGCGCCAGCAAGTTCTCCGACAGGTCCTACGAGCAGTACTTC.

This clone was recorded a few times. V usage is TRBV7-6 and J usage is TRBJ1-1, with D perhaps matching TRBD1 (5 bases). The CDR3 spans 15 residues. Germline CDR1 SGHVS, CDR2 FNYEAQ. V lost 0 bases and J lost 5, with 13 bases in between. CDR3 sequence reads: CASSLATRGRTEAFF. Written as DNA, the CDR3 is TGTGCCAGCAGCTTAGCCACGCGGGGACGGACTGAAGCTTTCTTT.

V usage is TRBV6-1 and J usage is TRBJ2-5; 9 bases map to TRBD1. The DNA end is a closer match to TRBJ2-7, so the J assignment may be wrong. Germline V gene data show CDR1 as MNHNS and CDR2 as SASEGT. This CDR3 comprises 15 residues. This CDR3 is CASSPNRGRYYEQYF. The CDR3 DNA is TGTGCCAGCAGTCCGAACAGGGGGCGCTACTACGAGCAGTACTTC.

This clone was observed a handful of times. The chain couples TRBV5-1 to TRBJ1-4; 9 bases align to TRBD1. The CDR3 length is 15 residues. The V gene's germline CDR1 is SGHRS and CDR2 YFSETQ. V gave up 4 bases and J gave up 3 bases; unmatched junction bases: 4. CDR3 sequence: CASSPGQGPNEKLFF. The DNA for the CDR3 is TGCGCCAGCAGCCCGGGACAGGGCCCTAATGAAAAACTGTTTTTT.

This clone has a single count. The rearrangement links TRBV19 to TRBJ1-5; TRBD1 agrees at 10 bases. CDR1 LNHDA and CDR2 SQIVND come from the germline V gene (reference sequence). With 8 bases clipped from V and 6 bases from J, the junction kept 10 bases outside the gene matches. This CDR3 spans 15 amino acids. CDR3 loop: CASLGDRGLGQPQHF. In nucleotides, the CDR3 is TGTGCCAGTTTGGGGGACAGGGGATTGGGTCAGCCCCAGCATTTT.

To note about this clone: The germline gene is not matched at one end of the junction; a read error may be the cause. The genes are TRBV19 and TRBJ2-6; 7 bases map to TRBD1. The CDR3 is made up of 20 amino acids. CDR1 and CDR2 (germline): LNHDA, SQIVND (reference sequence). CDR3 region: CASSIGLPDRRNSGANVLPF. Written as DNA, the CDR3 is TGTGCCAGTAGTATAGGCCTGCCGGACAGGCGTAACTCTGGGGCCAACGTCCTGCCTTTC.

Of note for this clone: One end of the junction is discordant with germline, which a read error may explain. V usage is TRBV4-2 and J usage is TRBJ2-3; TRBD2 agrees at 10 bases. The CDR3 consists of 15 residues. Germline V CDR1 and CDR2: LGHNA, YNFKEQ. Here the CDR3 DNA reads TGTGCCGGCAGCCCTAGCGGGGGCTTGGCAGATACGCAGTATTTT. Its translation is CAGSPSGGLADTQYF.

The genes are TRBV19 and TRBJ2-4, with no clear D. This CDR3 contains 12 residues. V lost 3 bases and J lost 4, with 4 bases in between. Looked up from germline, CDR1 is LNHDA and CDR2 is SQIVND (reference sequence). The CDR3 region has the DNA TGTGCCAGTAGTATCCCGAAAAACATTCAGTACTTC. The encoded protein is CASSIPKNIQYF.

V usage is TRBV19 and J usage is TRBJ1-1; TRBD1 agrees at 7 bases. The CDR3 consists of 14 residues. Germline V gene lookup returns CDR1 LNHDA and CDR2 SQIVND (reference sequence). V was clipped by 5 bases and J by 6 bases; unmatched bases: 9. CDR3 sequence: CASSLPGTVAEAFF. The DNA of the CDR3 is TGTGCCAGTAGTCTACCCGGGACAGTCGCTGAAGCTTTCTTT.

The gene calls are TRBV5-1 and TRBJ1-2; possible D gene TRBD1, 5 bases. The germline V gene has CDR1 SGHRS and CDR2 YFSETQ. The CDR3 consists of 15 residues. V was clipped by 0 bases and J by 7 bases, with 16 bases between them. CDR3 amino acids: CASSLEGAGGGGYTF. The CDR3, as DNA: TGCGCCAGCAGCTTGGAGGGTGCCGGGGGAGGTGGCTACACCTTC.

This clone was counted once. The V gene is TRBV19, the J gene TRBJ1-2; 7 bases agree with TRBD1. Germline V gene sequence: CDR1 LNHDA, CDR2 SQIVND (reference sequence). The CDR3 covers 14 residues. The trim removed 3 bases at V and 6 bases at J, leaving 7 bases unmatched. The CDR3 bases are TGTGCCAGTAGTATCGACAGGGCACAGCATGGCTACACCTTC. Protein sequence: CASSIDRAQHGYTF.

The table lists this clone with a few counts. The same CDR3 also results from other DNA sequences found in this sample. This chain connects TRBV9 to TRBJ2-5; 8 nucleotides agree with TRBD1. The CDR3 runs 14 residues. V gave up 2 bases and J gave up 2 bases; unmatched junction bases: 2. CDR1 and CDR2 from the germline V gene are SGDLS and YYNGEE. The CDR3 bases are TGTGCCAGCAGCGTTCAGGGGGCTCAAGAGACCCAGTACTTC. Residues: CASSVQGAQETQYF.

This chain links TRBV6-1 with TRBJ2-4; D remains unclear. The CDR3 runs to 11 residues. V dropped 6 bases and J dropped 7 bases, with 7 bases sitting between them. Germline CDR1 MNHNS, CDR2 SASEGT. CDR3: CASRERNIQYF. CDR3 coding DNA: TGTGCCAGCAGGGAGCGTAACATTCAGTACTTC.

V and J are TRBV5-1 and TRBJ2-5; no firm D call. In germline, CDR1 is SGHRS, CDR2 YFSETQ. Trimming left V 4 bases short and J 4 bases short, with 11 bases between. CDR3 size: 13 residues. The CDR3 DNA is TGCGCCAGCAGCATCCCTCAGGCAGAGACCCAGTACTTC. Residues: CASSIPQAETQYF.

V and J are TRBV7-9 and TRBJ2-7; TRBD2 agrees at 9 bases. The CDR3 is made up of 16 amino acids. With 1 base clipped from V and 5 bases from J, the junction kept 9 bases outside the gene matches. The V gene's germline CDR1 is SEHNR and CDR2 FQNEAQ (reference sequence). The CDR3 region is CASSLESPSGKDEQYF. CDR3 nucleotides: TGTGCCAGCAGCTTAGAGAGCCCTAGCGGGAAGGACGAGCAGTACTTC.

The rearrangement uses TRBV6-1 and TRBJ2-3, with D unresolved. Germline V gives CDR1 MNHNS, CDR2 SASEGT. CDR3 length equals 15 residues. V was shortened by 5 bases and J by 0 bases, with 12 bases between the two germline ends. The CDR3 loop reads CASSFKSSSTDTQYF. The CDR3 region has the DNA TGTGCCAGCAGTTTTAAAAGCTCTAGCACAGATACGCAGTATTTT.

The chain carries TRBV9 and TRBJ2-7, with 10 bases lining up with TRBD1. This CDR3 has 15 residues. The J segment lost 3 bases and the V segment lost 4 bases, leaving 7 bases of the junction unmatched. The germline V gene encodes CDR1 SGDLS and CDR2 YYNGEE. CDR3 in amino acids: CASSPMTGGGYEQYF. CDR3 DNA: TGTGCCAGCAGCCCGATGACAGGGGGCGGCTACGAGCAGTACTTC.

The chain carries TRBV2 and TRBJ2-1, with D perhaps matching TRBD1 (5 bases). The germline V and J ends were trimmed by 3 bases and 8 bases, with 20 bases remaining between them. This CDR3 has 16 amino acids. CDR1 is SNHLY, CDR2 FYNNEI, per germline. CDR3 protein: CASSEEEILLGDEQFF. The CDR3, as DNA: TGTGCCAGCAGTGAGGAAGAGATCTTATTAGGGGATGAGCAGTTCTTC. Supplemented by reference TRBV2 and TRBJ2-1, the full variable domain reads EPEVTQTPSHQVTQMGQEVILRCVPISNHLYFYWYRQILGQKVEFLVSFYNNEISEKSEIFDDQFSVERPDGSNFTLKIRSTKLEDSAMYFCASSEEEILLGDEQFFGPGTRLTVL.

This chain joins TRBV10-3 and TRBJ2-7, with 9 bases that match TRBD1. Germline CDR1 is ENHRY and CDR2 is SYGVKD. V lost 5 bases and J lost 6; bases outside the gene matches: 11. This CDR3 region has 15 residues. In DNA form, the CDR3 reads TGTGCCATCAGTCTCGACAGGGGGAATGTTGGCGAGCAGTACTTC. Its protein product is CAISLDRGNVGEQYF.